These T cell receptor beta chains were read from a single sample in a study of shared clonotypes between healthy human individuals. Clones were read by immunoSEQ multiplex PCR, and TCRdb kept only the in-frame ones, dropping some. The table has about 2 million clones, roughly 94% seen once; the top ten hold around 1%. Source material: naive CD8+ T cells sorted from blood. These receptor sequences come from a man aged 18 to 29 in good health. The CDR3 runs from the conserved cysteine through the conserved F or W. Fields, in order: D gene, J gene, clone size, V gene, CDR3 DNA, CDR3 protein. D genes are given only for firm matches. Size is stated for part of the rows, as once, few or many counts, or as a class when the clone is expanded.

TRBD2,TRBJ2-7,-,TRBV11-2,TGTGCCAGCAGCTTAGGCGGGAGGGCCGGCGAGCAGTACTTC,CASSLGGRAGEQYF
-,TRBJ2-7,-,TRBV5-6,TGTGCCAGCACCCTTCATGCTGACTCCTACGAGCAGTACTTC,CASTLHADSYEQYF
TRBD1,TRBJ1-2,-,TRBV4-3,TGCGCCAGCAGCCAAAACATCGGGGACAGGGGGAACGGCTACACCTTC,CASSQNIGDRGNGYTF
-,TRBJ2-2,once,TRBV6-5,TGTGCCAGCAGTCCGTGGACCCAAGGAACCGGGGAGCTGTTTTTT,CASSPWTQGTGELFF
-,TRBJ1-5,-,TRBV7-8,TGTGCCAGCAGCTTAGGTACAGGGCGGGAGGGCAATCAGCCCCAGCATTTT,CASSLGTGREGNQPQHF
-,TRBJ1-2,-,TRBV19,TGTGCCAGTACCAATTCGGGGGCCAACTATGGCTACACCTTC,CASTNSGANYGYTF
-,TRBJ2-2,-,TRBV2,TGTGCCAGCGACGGGGAGAACACCGGGGAGCTGTTTTTT,CASDGENTGELFF
-,TRBJ1-2,-,TRBV19,TGTGCCAGTAGTATAGGTCCGGCTAACTATGGCTACACCTTC,CASSIGPANYGYTF
TRBD1,TRBJ1-2,-,TRBV25-1,TGTGCCAGCAGTGAACATCTCGCAGGGGGGGATGGCTACACCTTC,CASSEHLAGGDGYTF
TRBD1,TRBJ1-1,-,TRBV30,TGTGCCTGGAGTACACCCTGGACAGGGAACACTGAAGCTTTCTTT,CAWSTPWTGNTEAFF
-,TRBJ2-7,-,TRBV5-1,TGCGCCAGCAAGCCGGACATTCAAACCTACGAGCAGTACTTC,CASKPDIQTYEQYF
-,TRBJ2-7,-,TRBV7-8,TGTGCCAGCAGACCCGGGACCACCTACGAGCAGTACTTC,CASRPGTTYEQYF
-,TRBJ2-7,few,TRBV27,TGTGCCAGCAGTTCAAACTCCTACGAGCAGTACTTC,CASSSNSYEQYF
-,TRBJ1-5,-,TRBV5-5,TGTGCCAGCAGCTTGGGTGACAGTTATCAGCCCCAGCATTTT,CASSLGDSYQPQHF
TRBD2,TRBJ2-1,-,TRBV27,TGTGCCAGCAGGGAGACCGGGACAGAGTCACCGGGACTAGCGGACAATGAGCAGTTCTTC,CASRETGTESPGLADNEQFF
-,TRBJ1-1,-,TRBV15,TGTGCCACCAGCATGCCTGAGGGGGACACTGAAGCTTTCTTT,CATSMPEGDTEAFF
TRBD2,TRBJ2-5,-,TRBV28,TGTGCCAGCAGTTTCCCGACTAGCGGGGGGTCTACCTCCCAGTACTTC,CASSFPTSGGSTSQYF
-,TRBJ2-7,-,TRBV28,TGTGCCAGCAGACCGGGCTCCAGCTCCTACGAGCAGTACTTC,CASRPGSSSYEQYF
-,TRBJ1-5,once,TRBV19,TGTGCCAGTAGTCCTCCGGCCGGCTATAGCAATCAGCCCCAGCATTTT,CASSPPAGYSNQPQHF
-,TRBJ2-5,-,TRBV27,TGTGCCAGCCGACGGTCCTGGGGGGGCGACCAAGAGACCCAGTACTTC,CASRRSWGGDQETQYF
-,TRBJ2-7,-,TRBV4-1,TGCGCCAGCAGCCAAGACGGCGAAGGGGACTACGAGCAGTACTTC,CASSQDGEGDYEQYF
-,TRBJ2-5,once,TRBV6-6,TGTGCCAGCGGTATGGAGGGGCGGGAGACCCAGTACTTC,CASGMEGRETQYF
-,TRBJ2-7,-,TRBV27,TGTGCCAGCAGTCCCTCTCTGGGCCGACGTTTCTACGAGCAGTACTTC,CASSPSLGRRFYEQYF
-,TRBJ2-7,once,TRBV29-1,TGCAGCGTTACCACAGGGAGGACCTACGAGCAGTACTTC,CSVTTGRTYEQYF
-,TRBJ2-1,-,TRBV2,TGTGCCAGCAGTGGGGGCGGATTTTCTCCCTCCTACAATGAGCAGTTCTTC,CASSGGGFSPSYNEQFF
-,TRBJ2-7,-,TRBV5-1,TGCGCCAGCAGCTTGGGTCGGGAATACGAGCAGTACTTC,CASSLGREYEQYF
-,TRBJ1-1,-,TRBV5-4,TGTGCCAGCAGCTTCCCCGGCGCGAACACTGAAGCTTTCTTT,CASSFPGANTEAFF
TRBD1,TRBJ2-7,once,TRBV18,TGTGCCAGCTCACCCCCTGAAGGGGGCCCTTTATACGAGCAGTACTTC,CASSPPEGGPLYEQYF
-,TRBJ2-2,-,TRBV5-4,TGTGCCAGCAGCCCAAGAGGGGATGGGGACACCGGGGAGCTGTTTTTT,CASSPRGDGDTGELFF
TRBD1,TRBJ2-7,-,TRBV27,TGTGCCAGCAGTTTGGTCGGGACAGGTAACTACGAGCAGTACTTC,CASSLVGTGNYEQYF
-,TRBJ1-1,-,TRBV4-1,TGCGCCAGCAGCCCGGGGGCAGGGAGTACTGAAGCTTTCTTT,CASSPGAGSTEAFF
TRBD1,TRBJ2-7,-,TRBV6-1,TGTGCCAGCAGTGAAGGGGGGACAGTCTACGAGCAGTACTTC,CASSEGGTVYEQYF
TRBD2,TRBJ2-7,once,TRBV6-6,TGTGCCAGCAGTTACTCGAAGGCGGGGGGCGCCTACGAGCAGTACTTC,CASSYSKAGGAYEQYF
-,TRBJ2-7,-,TRBV29-1,TGCAGCTCTCGGGACGGCTCCTACGAGCAGTACTTC,CSSRDGSYEQYF
-,TRBJ1-2,few,TRBV27,TGTGCCAGCAGTCCCAGCTACGTCTGGGGCTACACCTTC,CASSPSYVWGYTF
TRBD2,TRBJ2-3,-,TRBV7-9,TGTGCCAGCAGCTTAGGGACTAGCGGGGGAGATACGCAGTATTTT,CASSLGTSGGDTQYF
-,TRBJ1-5,-,TRBV9,TGTGCCAGCAGCGTAGGCGGACAGATCAATCAGCCCCAGCATTTT,CASSVGGQINQPQHF
-,TRBJ2-7,few,TRBV10-2,TGCGCCAGCAGTGAAAGCCGGGTCTACGAGCAGTACTTC,CASSESRVYEQYF
-,TRBJ1-6,-,TRBV2,TGTGCCAGCAGCGATGCGCTTTGGGCAGGGGATTCACCCCTCCACTTT,CASSDALWAGDSPLHF
TRBD1,TRBJ2-4,-,TRBV18,TGTGCCAGCTCACCAGACGGACAGGGGGAAAACATTCAGTACTTC,CASSPDGQGENIQYF
TRBD1,TRBJ1-1,-,TRBV28,TGTGCCAGCAGCTGGGACAGCCGTACTGAAGCTTTCTTT,CASSWDSRTEAFF
-,TRBJ1-5,-,TRBV7-9,TGTGCCAGCAGCGACGGGGCCAATCAGCCCCAGCATTTT,CASSDGANQPQHF
-,TRBJ2-1,once,TRBV11-2,TGTGCCAGCAGCTTTAGTCCGAGCCTCACAGGGGACTTTGAGCAGTTCTTC,CASSFSPSLTGDFEQFF
-,TRBJ2-1,-,TRBV7-9,TGTGCCAGCAGCCCGGGGTACGGGAATGAGCAGTTCTTC,CASSPGYGNEQFF
TRBD1,TRBJ1-5,-,TRBV5-1,TGCGCCAGCAGCACGGGACAGCTAAATCAGCCCCAGCATTTT,CASSTGQLNQPQHF